Listed below are T cell receptor beta chains from one sample, sequenced in a study of early T cells in non-severe SARS-CoV-2 infection. TCRdb itself ran the 5' RACE reads through MiXCR, one entry per CDR3 protein. The table lists about 22,000 distinct CDR3 sequences, approximately 4.4% of them singletons. Specimen: whole blood. These receptors all come from an adult who was a healthcare worker with PCR-confirmed SARS-CoV-2 infection or an uninfected control (not recorded which). CDR3s include the opening cysteine and the closing phenylalanine or tryptophan. D genes are given only for firm matches. Only part of the rows carry a size: once, few, many, or a class if the clone is expanded.

v_gene: TRBV7-9
d_gene: .
j_gene: TRBJ2-5
abundance: few
CDR3nt: TGTGCCAGCAGCTTTTATGTACTCAGGGAGACCCAGTACTTC
CDR3aa: CASSFYVLRETQYF

v_gene: TRBV6-1
d_gene: .
j_gene: TRBJ1-6
abundance: many
CDR3nt: TGTCCCAGCACCGCCGAGGGGGTACTAAATTCACCCCTCCACTTT
CDR3aa: CPSTAEGVLNSPLHF

v_gene: TRBV13
d_gene: .
j_gene: TRBJ1-3
abundance: .
CDR3nt: TGTGCCAGCAGCTTACGTCAGGAGTACACCATATATTTT
CDR3aa: CASSLRQEYTIYF

v_gene: TRBV11-3
d_gene: .
j_gene: TRBJ2-1
abundance: many
CDR3nt: TGTGCCAGCAGCTTACGGCAGGGTGGGGTCAATGAGCAGTTCTTC
CDR3aa: CASSLRQGGVNEQFF

v_gene: TRBV7-6
d_gene: .
j_gene: TRBJ2-7
abundance: many
CDR3nt: TGTGCCAGCAGCTTAACCCCTCCACGGATCGACCGCCACGAGCAGTACTTC
CDR3aa: CASSLTPPRIDRHEQYF

v_gene: TRBV7-8
d_gene: .
j_gene: TRBJ1-6
abundance: many
CDR3nt: TGTGCCAGCAGCTCCATAACAGGGTCCTATAATTCACCCCTCCACTTT
CDR3aa: CASSSITGSYNSPLHF

v_gene: TRBV30
d_gene: .
j_gene: TRBJ1-5
abundance: many
CDR3nt: TGTGCCTGGAGTGTCTTGGGAAGCAATCAGCCCCAGCATTTT
CDR3aa: CAWSVLGSNQPQHF

v_gene: TRBV20-1
d_gene: .
j_gene: TRBJ1-1
abundance: few
CDR3nt: TGCAGTGCTAGCGGGGGCGGGTTCGCCAACACTGAAGCTTTCTTT
CDR3aa: CSASGGGFANTEAFF

v_gene: TRBV20-1
d_gene: TRBD2
j_gene: TRBJ2-3
abundance: few
CDR3nt: TGCAGTGGTGACGGACTAGCGGGGGGGCCAGATACGCAGTATTTT
CDR3aa: CSGDGLAGGPDTQYF

v_gene: TRBV20-1
d_gene: TRBD1
j_gene: TRBJ2-2
abundance: many
CDR3nt: TGCAGTGCTAGAGATTCTGGGACAGGGACTTTCGGCTCGTCCGGGGAGCTGTTTTTT
CDR3aa: CSARDSGTGTFGSSGELFF

v_gene: TRBV11-2
d_gene: .
j_gene: TRBJ2-7
abundance: medium-sized
CDR3nt: TGTGCCAGCAGCTTAGCCCAGATCGAGCAGTACTTC
CDR3aa: CASSLAQIEQYF

v_gene: TRBV6-2/TRBV6-3
d_gene: .
j_gene: TRBJ2-4
abundance: .
CDR3nt: TGTGCCAGCAGGACCACAGGCGCCAAAAACATTCAGTACTTC
CDR3aa: CASRTTGAKNIQYF

v_gene: TRBV7-2
d_gene: .
j_gene: TRBJ1-1
abundance: few
CDR3nt: TGTGCCAGCAGCTTACAGGTTTACACTGAAGCTTTCTTT
CDR3aa: CASSLQVYTEAFF

v_gene: TRBV12-5
d_gene: .
j_gene: TRBJ1-6
abundance: many
CDR3nt: TGTGCTAGTGGTGCCGAGACAGGCTTACCCCTCCACTTT
CDR3aa: CASGAETGLPLHF

v_gene: TRBV11-1
d_gene: .
j_gene: TRBJ2-5
abundance: many
CDR3nt: TGTGCCAGCAGCTTGTTGGAGACCCAGTACTTC
CDR3aa: CASSLLETQYF

v_gene: TRBV7-6
d_gene: .
j_gene: TRBJ1-1
abundance: few
CDR3nt: TGTGCCAGCAGCTTGGTGGCAGGGACGAATACTGAAGCTTTCTTT
CDR3aa: CASSLVAGTNTEAFF

v_gene: TRBV4-3
d_gene: .
j_gene: TRBJ2-7
abundance: few
CDR3nt: TGCGCCAGCAGCCAAGGGCGGGACAGCTCCTACGAGCAGTACTTC
CDR3aa: CASSQGRDSSYEQYF